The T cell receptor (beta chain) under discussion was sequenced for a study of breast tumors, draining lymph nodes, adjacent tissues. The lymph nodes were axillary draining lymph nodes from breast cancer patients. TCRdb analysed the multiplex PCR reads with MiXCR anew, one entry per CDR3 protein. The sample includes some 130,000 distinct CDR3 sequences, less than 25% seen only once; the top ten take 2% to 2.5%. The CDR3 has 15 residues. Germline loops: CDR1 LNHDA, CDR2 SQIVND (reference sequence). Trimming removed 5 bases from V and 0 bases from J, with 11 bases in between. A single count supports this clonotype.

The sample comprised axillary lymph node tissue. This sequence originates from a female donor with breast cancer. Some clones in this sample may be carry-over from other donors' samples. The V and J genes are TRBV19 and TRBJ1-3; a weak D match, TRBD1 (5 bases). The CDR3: CASSAMGRSGNTIYF. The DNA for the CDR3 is TGTGCCAGTAGTGCCATGGGACGCTCTGGAAACACCATATATTTT.